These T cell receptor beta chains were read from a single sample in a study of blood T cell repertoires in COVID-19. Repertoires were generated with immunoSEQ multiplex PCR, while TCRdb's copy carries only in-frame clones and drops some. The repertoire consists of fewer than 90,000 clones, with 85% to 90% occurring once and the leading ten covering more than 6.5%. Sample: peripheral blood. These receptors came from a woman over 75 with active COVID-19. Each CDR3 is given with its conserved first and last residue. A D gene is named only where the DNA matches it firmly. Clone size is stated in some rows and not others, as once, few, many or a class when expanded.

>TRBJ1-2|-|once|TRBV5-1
TGCGCCAGCAGCTTGAGTCAGACTAACTATGGCTACACCTTC
CASSLSQTNYGYTF
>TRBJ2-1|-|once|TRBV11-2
TGTGCCAGCAGCTTATTTGGGCTAGCGCCAAGCTCCTACAATGAGCAGTTCTTC
CASSLFGLAPSSYNEQFF
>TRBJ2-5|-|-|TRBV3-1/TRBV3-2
TGTGCCAGCACCCGAGGACTTGAAGAGACCCAGTACTTC
CASTRGLEETQYF
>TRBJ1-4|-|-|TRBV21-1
TGTGCCAGCAGCAAGAACTGGATTGGCAGGGGCCCTTGGGAAAAACTGTTTTTT
CASSKNWIGRGPWEKLFF
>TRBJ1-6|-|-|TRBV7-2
TGTGCCAGCAGCACCAGTCGACGGGGAACGTATAATTCACCCCTCCACTTT
CASSTSRRGTYNSPLHF
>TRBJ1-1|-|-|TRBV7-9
TGTGCCAGCAGCTTAGCGGTCCAGGGTGCTGAAGCTTTCTTT
CASSLAVQGAEAFF
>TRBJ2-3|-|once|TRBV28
TGTGCCAGCAGTTTTGCGGAAGAAGATACGCAGTATTTT
CASSFAEEDTQYF
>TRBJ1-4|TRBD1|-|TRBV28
TGTGCCAGCAGCCTAACAGGGGATGAAAAACTGTTTTTT
CASSLTGDEKLFF
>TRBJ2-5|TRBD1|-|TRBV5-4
TGTGCCAGCAGCAGAAGGGACAGGGGTCTCCAAGAGACCCAGTACTTC
CASSRRDRGLQETQYF
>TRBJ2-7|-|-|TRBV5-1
TGCGCCAGCAGCACAGGGAGTTCCTACGAGCAGTACTTC
CASSTGSSYEQYF
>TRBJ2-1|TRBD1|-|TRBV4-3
TGCGCCAGCAGCCAATATACCGGGACAGGGGGCGTCATCAATGAGCAGTTCTTC
CASSQYTGTGGVINEQFF
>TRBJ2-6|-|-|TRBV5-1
TGCGCCAGCAGCTTGGTACCACATAACTCTGGGGCCAACGTCCTGACTTTC
CASSLVPHNSGANVLTF
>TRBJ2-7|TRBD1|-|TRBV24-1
TGTGCCACCGCGGACAGGGGGCTAAACGAGCAGTACTTC
CATADRGLNEQYF
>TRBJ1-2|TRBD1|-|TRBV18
TGTGCCAGCTCACTCCTAACCGGGACAGGGGGGAAGGATGGCTACACCTTC
CASSLLTGTGGKDGYTF
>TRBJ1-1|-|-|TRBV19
TGTGCCAGTAGTACCAGACAGGCGGCGGTATTCACTGAAGCTTTCTTT
CASSTRQAAVFTEAFF
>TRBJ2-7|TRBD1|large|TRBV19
TGTGCCAGTAGTATCACAGGGGTTTCCTACGAGCAGTACTTC
CASSITGVSYEQYF
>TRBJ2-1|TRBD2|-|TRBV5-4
TGTGCCAGCAGCTATGGGACTAGCGGATACAATGAGCAGTTCTTC
CASSYGTSGYNEQFF
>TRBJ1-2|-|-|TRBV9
TGTGCCAGCAGCGTAGGAGGCCAGGGAGGCTATGGCTACACCTTC
CASSVGGQGGYGYTF
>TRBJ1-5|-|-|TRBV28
TGTGCCAGCAGTTTGGGCAGGGTGGGCAATCAGCCCCAGCATTTT
CASSLGRVGNQPQHF
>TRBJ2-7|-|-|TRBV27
TGTGCCAGCAGTCCCCTCCTCAGTGTGGTAGCGTACGAGCAGTACTTC
CASSPLLSVVAYEQYF
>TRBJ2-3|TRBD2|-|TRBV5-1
TGCGCCAGCAGCTTGGCCAAAGCGGGAGGCACAGATACGCAGTATTTT
CASSLAKAGGTDTQYF
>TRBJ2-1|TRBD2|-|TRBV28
TGTGCCAGCAGCACTAGCGCCTACAATGAGCAGTTCTTC
CASSTSAYNEQFF
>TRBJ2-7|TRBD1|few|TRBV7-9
TGTGCCAGCAGCGTACGGGACAGGGCAGTATACTTC
CASSVRDRAVYF
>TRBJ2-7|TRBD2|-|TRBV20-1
TGCAGTGCTAGTCCCGGGACTAGCGGGATTTACGAGCAGTACTTC
CSASPGTSGIYEQYF
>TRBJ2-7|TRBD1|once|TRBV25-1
TGTGCCAGCAGTGCGGGACAGACTTTACGGGAGCAGTACTTC
CASSAGQTLREQYF
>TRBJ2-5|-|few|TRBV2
TGTGCCAGCAGTGAATTTATGTCGGAGACCCAGTACTTC
CASSEFMSETQYF